This record concerns one TCR beta chain sequence. The repertoire was sequenced with immunoSEQ multiplex PCR; TCRdb's copy has only in-frame clones and lacks some. Of tens of thousands of clones in the sample, 75% to 90% were seen once. The CDR3 totals 14 residues. Trimming pared 5 bases from V and 6 bases from J, leaving 13 bases between. Germline CDR1 and CDR2: MDHEN and SYDVKM. These data come from a study of T cell responses to AZD1222 COVID-19 vaccine. This TCR came from an adult in good health. Material: peripheral blood, obtained on day 0 of AZD1222 vaccination. The V gene is TRBV28, the J gene TRBJ1-4, with a tentative D call TRBD1 (6 bases). The CDR3 loop is CASSGGGRDEKLFF. The DNA for the CDR3 is TGTGCCAGCAGTGGAGGGGGTCGCGATGAAAAACTGTTTTTT.